This T cell receptor beta chain was profiled in a study of OX40 agonist ivuxolimab in advanced cancers. Study background: Of mixed ages from about 20 to 85 and averaging 60 years, the group was more than 65% male. Study conclusions and caveats: Antigen targets of the expanded peripheral T cells went undetermined.

Clones were sequenced by immunoSEQ multiplex PCR, and TCRdb holds only the in-frame ones, with some missing. The table records approximately 100,000 clones, 70% to 90% of them present only once. The germline gives CDR1 SGHTA, CDR2 FQGNSA. V was clipped by 1 base and J by 2 bases, with 12 bases between them. The CDR3 loop spans 16 amino acids. With respect to this clone: Its antigen is unidentified.

This sample comprised CD4+ or CD8+ T cells sorted from blood, obtained in a trial of the OX40 agonist ivuxolimab. The sequence came from an adult with an advanced solid tumor such as melanoma, head and neck, liver or kidney cancer. The chain carries TRBV7-2 and TRBJ1-5; no clear D gene. DNA for the CDR3: TGTGCCAGCAGCTTAGAATGGGGTCTTGGCAATCAGCCCCAGCATTTT. Protein product: CASSLEWGLGNQPQHF.